These 29 T cell receptor beta chains were sequenced from one sample in a study of shared clonotypes between healthy human individuals. Terminally differentiated effector memory CD45RA+ cells were left out of the naive CD8 fraction, which was CD45RO-negative and positively selected for CCR7. Some clones are missing from TCRdb's copy, which holds only in-frame ones; the method was immunoSEQ multiplex PCR. The table shows about 2 million clones, with approximately 94% occurring only once. The specimen sequenced was naive CD8+ T cells sorted from blood. The receptors shown here come from a young man in good health.

The chain employs TRBV19 and TRBJ2-7, with D perhaps matching TRBD1 (6 bases). CDR1 is LNHDA and CDR2 is SQIVND in the germline V gene (reference sequence). CDR3 length equals 15 residues. Trimming cost V 1 base and J 4 bases, with 14 bases left between them. CDR3 amino acids: CASSIGWQGMYEQYF. DNA for the CDR3: TGTGCCAGTAGTATAGGTTGGCAGGGGATGTACGAGCAGTACTTC.

This chain uses TRBV6-5 with TRBJ2-7; 9 bases agree with TRBD2. Germline assignment: CDR1 MNHEY and CDR2 SVGAGI. J lost 2 bases, V lost 0 bases, and 5 bases had no gene match. The CDR3 totals 16 residues. The CDR3 DNA reads TGTGCCAGCAGTTACTCGCCCAGCGGGAGGACCTACGAGCAGTACTTC. As protein: CASSYSPSGRTYEQYF.

The V gene is TRBV10-3, the J gene TRBJ1-2, with a weak D call TRBD1 (5 bases). V was cut by 4 bases and J by 2 bases, with 11 bases left in between. Germline-derived CDR1 and CDR2 are ENHRY and SYGVKD. The CDR3 spans 14 residues. The CDR3 sequence is CAISAGTGNYGYTF. In DNA, the CDR3 is TGTGCCATCAGTGCCGGGACGGGAAACTATGGCTACACCTTC.

The rearrangement links TRBV28 to TRBJ2-7, with a possible D match to TRBD1 (6 bases). The V end lost 3 bases, the J end lost 1 base, and 16 bases lay between the germline ends. Germline loops: CDR1 MDHEN, CDR2 SYDVKM. The CDR3 totals 16 residues. CDR3 amino acids: CASSFNTGTLSYEQYF. The CDR3 nucleotides read TGTGCCAGCAGTTTTAATACCGGGACACTATCCTACGAGCAGTACTTC.

Remarks on this clone: Other DNA sequences in the sample encode the same CDR3. The V gene is TRBV19, the J gene TRBJ2-3; no reliable D call. Germline-derived CDR1 and CDR2 are LNHDA and SQIVND (reference sequence). V shed 3 bases and J shed 6 bases, with 10 bases lying between them. The CDR3 spans 13 residues. This CDR3 reads CASSIVGRDTQYF. The CDR3 DNA sequence: TGTGCCAGTAGTATTGTAGGCCGTGATACGCAGTATTTT.

J is TRBJ2-5 and V is TRBV9; the D gene is possibly TRBD2 (5 bases). Trimming removed 4 bases at V and 5 bases at J, with 12 bases between. This CDR3 comprises 13 residues. CDR1 SGDLS and CDR2 YYNGEE come from the germline V gene. The CDR3 loop is CASSPVSGETQYF. For the CDR3, the DNA is TGTGCCAGCAGCCCCGTGTCGGGGGAGACCCAGTACTTC.

A note on this clone: Other DNA sequences of this sample code for an identical CDR3. The chain links TRBV4-1 to TRBJ2-3; 8 positions agree with TRBD2. The germline CDR1 and CDR2 sequences are MGHRA and YSYEKL. Trimming removed 4 bases from V and 3 bases from J; junction bases left unmatched: 6. This CDR3 is 15 amino acids long. CDR3 loop: CASSPSGRGTDTQYF. The CDR3 DNA reads as TGCGCCAGCAGCCCTAGCGGGCGAGGGACAGATACGCAGTATTTT.

V gene TRBV29-1 combines with J gene TRBJ2-5, with no clear D. This CDR3 is built from 13 residues. The V and J ends lost 3 bases and 0 bases respectively, with 8 bases between them. The germline V gene has CDR1 SQVTM and CDR2 ANQGSEA. The DNA for the CDR3 is TGCAGCGTTGATCTTGAATACCAAGAGACCCAGTACTTC. It specifies CSVDLEYQETQYF.

The J gene is TRBJ2-7, the V gene TRBV15, with 8 bases identical to TRBD2. J lost 2 bases, V lost 1 base, and 1 base had no gene match. The CDR3 extends over 14 amino acids. Germline V gene data show CDR1 as LNHNV and CDR2 as YYDKDF (reference sequence). The CDR3 loop is CATSRASGPYEQYF. The CDR3 DNA is TGTGCCACCAGCAGAGCTAGCGGGCCCTACGAGCAGTACTTC.

This rearrangement joins TRBV5-6 to TRBJ2-7; either TRBD1 or TRBD2 may supply D (5 bases each). There are 16 residues in the CDR3. Germline V gives CDR1 SGHDT, CDR2 YYEEEE. Trimming left V 1 base short and J 5 bases short, with 19 bases between. CDR3 residues: CASSLYSGWGIDEQYF. The CDR3 DNA follows: TGTGCCAGCAGCTTGTATAGTGGGTGGGGGATCGACGAGCAGTACTTC.

The J gene is TRBJ1-6, the V gene TRBV7-8; 10 bases line up with TRBD1. V gave up 5 bases and J gave up 7 bases; unmatched junction bases: 11. The germline V gene has CDR1 SGHVS and CDR2 FQNEAQ. The CDR3 spans 17 residues. CDR3 in DNA: TGTGCCAGCAGCCCGCGGAGCCTGGGACAGGGGAATTCACCCCTCCACTTT. Translating it yields CASSPRSLGQGNSPLHF.

Note on this clone: The junction differs from germline at one of its ends, possibly a read error. V and J are TRBV6-1 and TRBJ1-1, with D hard to call. Germline V gene data show CDR1 as MNHNS and CDR2 as SASEGT. The length of the CDR3 is 12 residues. DNA for the CDR3: TGTGCCAGCAGTGAGCCACTCCTTGGGCCCGGCTTT. As protein: CASSEPLLGPGF.

This rearrangement joins TRBV27 to TRBJ2-5; D unresolved. CDR3 length equals 13 residues. Trimming cost V 3 bases and J 1 base, with 6 bases left between them. Germline loops: CDR1 MNHEY, CDR2 SMNVEV (reference sequence). The CDR3 coding sequence is TGTGCCAGCAGTTTGTGGCTCCAAGAGACCCAGTACTTC. Protein: CASSLWLQETQYF.

This clone appeared a single time. V usage is TRBV29-1 and J usage is TRBJ1-1; D is undetermined. The CDR3 is 11 amino acids. Germline assignment: CDR1 SQVTM and CDR2 ANQGSEA. V was trimmed by 5 bases and J by 7 bases, leaving 11 bases between them. The CDR3 region is CSVHMRFEAFF. CDR3 in DNA: TGCAGCGTTCATATGCGATTTGAAGCTTTCTTT.

The chain recombines TRBV5-4 with TRBJ2-7, with 7 bases lining up with TRBD2. V was pared by 2 bases and J by 4 bases, with 6 bases of the junction left unmatched. Germline V CDR1 and CDR2: SGHNT, YYREEE (reference sequence). The length of the CDR3 is 14 residues. CDR3 in DNA: TGTGCCAGCAGCTTCGAGGCGGGGGTGTACGAGCAGTACTTC. Translation: CASSFEAGVYEQYF.

The chain couples TRBV5-1 to TRBJ2-3, with D hard to call. In germline, CDR1 is SGHRS, CDR2 YFSETQ. Deletions cut 1 base from V and 2 bases from J, with 8 bases between. This CDR3 contains 14 residues. Written as DNA, the CDR3 is TGCGCCAGCAGCTTGTATTGGGCCACAGATACGCAGTATTTT. Translating it yields CASSLYWATDTQYF.

This clone came up once. The chain combines TRBV7-9 with TRBJ2-7; D is uncertain. Germline CDR1 reads SEHNR; CDR2 reads FQNEAQ (reference sequence). Trimming removed 8 bases at V and 0 bases at J, with 11 bases between. This CDR3 spans 13 amino acids. CDR3 in DNA: TGTGCCAGCCGGCCGAGTACCTCCTACGAGCAGTACTTC. Translating it yields CASRPSTSYEQYF.

V gene TRBV29-1 combines with J gene TRBJ2-7; D perhaps matches TRBD1 (6 bases). The length of the CDR3 is 13 residues. Trimming removed 5 bases from V and 0 bases from J, with 11 bases in between. CDR1 is SQVTM and CDR2 is ANQGSEA in the germline V gene. CDR3 residues: CSVTGTPSYEQYF. The CDR3 coding sequence is TGCAGCGTTACCGGGACACCCTCCTACGAGCAGTACTTC.

This rearrangement joins TRBV2 to TRBJ1-1; no definite D call. Germline assignment: CDR1 SNHLY and CDR2 FYNNEI. CDR3 size: 13 residues. Trimming stripped 3 bases from V and 8 bases from J, with 13 bases between. The CDR3 DNA follows: TGTGCCAGCAGTGATGAGACGTGGTCGGAAGCTTTCTTT. It yields the protein CASSDETWSEAFF. Filled out from reference TRBV2 and TRBJ1-1, the complete variable domain reads EPEVTQTPSHQVTQMGQEVILRCVPISNHLYFYWYRQILGQKVEFLVSFYNNEISEKSEIFDDQFSVERPDGSNFTLKIRSTKLEDSAMYFCASSDETWSEAFFGQGTRLTVV.

This clone was observed a single time. This sample also contains other DNA sequences that code for the same CDR3. V usage is TRBV2 and J usage is TRBJ2-1, with 9 bases fitting TRBD1. The V gene end was trimmed by 3 bases and the J gene end by 4 bases; junction bases not matched to a gene: 1. This CDR3 has 14 amino acids. Germline V CDR1 and CDR2: SNHLY, FYNNEI. Here the CDR3 DNA reads TGTGCCAGCAGTGAGGGACAGGGATACAATGAGCAGTTCTTC. Amino acid sequence: CASSEGQGYNEQFF.

This chain links TRBV7-9 with TRBJ2-2, with TRBD2 matching 7 bases. The CDR3 runs 16 residues. Germline loops: CDR1 SEHNR, CDR2 FQNEAQ (reference sequence). Trimming removed 1 base from V and 0 bases from J; junction bases left unmatched: 2. CDR3 amino acids: CASSLGDYSNTGELFF. The CDR3 DNA follows: TGTGCCAGCAGCTTAGGGGACTATTCGAACACCGGGGAGCTGTTTTTT.

This chain links TRBV5-3 with TRBJ1-5, with no clear D. TRBV5-3 is an ORF, with its function uncertain. V lost 1 base, J lost 7 bases, and 9 bases lay in between. This CDR3 region has 13 residues. Here the CDR3 DNA reads TGTGCCAGAAGCTTGCCAGCCCACCAGCCCCAGCATTTT. It specifies CARSLPAHQPQHF.

This chain links TRBV11-2 with TRBJ1-3, with a weak D call TRBD1 (6 bases). V lost 4 bases to trimming and J lost 4 bases, with 11 bases between them. In germline, CDR1 is SGHAT, CDR2 FQNNGV. The CDR3 sequence is 14 residues long. The DNA of the CDR3 is TGTGCCAGCAGCTCCACCGACAGGGGAAACACCATATATTTT. It is translated as CASSSTDRGNTIYF.

V and J are TRBV15 and TRBJ2-1, with D hard to call. The CDR3 loop spans 16 amino acids. Germline V lookup: CDR1 LNHNV, CDR2 YYDKDF (reference sequence). V lost 3 bases and J 0 bases, leaving 12 bases between the germline ends. The CDR3 spells CATSSLQTSSYNEQFF. The CDR3 DNA follows: TGTGCCACCAGCAGCCTACAGACCTCCTCCTACAATGAGCAGTTCTTC.

The V and J genes are TRBV7-8 and TRBJ2-3; D unresolved. Trimming took 5 bases from V and 3 from J, leaving 15 bases between them. Per the germline V gene, CDR1 is SGHVS and CDR2 is FQNEAQ. The CDR3 totals 15 residues. In DNA, the CDR3 is TGTGCCAGCAGCAGCACGGTGCCGTCGACAGATACGCAGTATTTT. Translation gives CASSSTVPSTDTQYF. The variable domain in full, completed from reference TRBV7-8 and TRBJ2-3, reads GAGVSQSPRYKVAKRGQDVALRCDPISGHVSLFWYQQALGQGPEFLTYFQNEAQLDKSGLPSDRFFAERPEGSVSTLKIQRTQQEDSAVYLCASSSTVPSTDTQYFGPGTRLTVL.

The chain is built from TRBV28 and TRBJ1-1, with unresolved D. Trimming took off 6 bases at V and 0 bases at J, with 8 bases between the two ends. The CDR3 consists of 13 residues. In germline, CDR1 is MDHEN, CDR2 SYDVKM. CDR3 sequence: CASSLEMNTEAFF. The CDR3 coding sequence is TGTGCCAGCAGCCTCGAGATGAACACTGAAGCTTTCTTT.

The chain uses TRBV6-6 and TRBJ1-6; a weak D match, TRBD1 (5 bases). With 4 bases removed from V and 7 bases from J, the gap between germline ends came to 8 bases. This CDR3 has 13 residues. Germline V gene sequence: CDR1 MNHNY, CDR2 SVGAGI (reference sequence). The CDR3 DNA reads as TGTGCCAGCAGTTGGGGCTTCAATTCACCCCTCCACTTT. As protein: CASSWGFNSPLHF.

This clone is a singleton in its sample. The chain joins TRBV6-1 to TRBJ2-7; TRBD1 might be the D (6 bases). Looked up from germline, CDR1 is MNHNS and CDR2 is SASEGT. Trimming took 5 bases from V and 2 from J, leaving 16 bases between them. CDR3 length: 15 amino acids. Written as DNA, the CDR3 is TGTGCCAGCAGTCTACGTGTGTGGACAGCCTACGAGCAGTACTTC. Translated: CASSLRVWTAYEQYF.

Of note for this clone: This same CDR3 is encoded by further DNA sequences in the sample. CDR3 in amino acids: CASSQGEGMNTEAFF. CDR3 DNA sequence: TGCGCCAGCAGCCAAGGGGAGGGGATGAACACTGAAGCTTTCTTT. The V and J genes are TRBV4-1 and TRBJ1-1; maybe TRBD1 (5 bases). This CDR3 is 15 amino acids long. Germline assignment: CDR1 MGHRA and CDR2 YSYEKL. Deletions cut 1 base from V and 0 bases from J, with 9 bases between.